A single sample is the source of the 23 T cell receptor beta chains below, sequenced in a study of blood T cell repertoires in COVID-19. The repertoire was sequenced with immunoSEQ multiplex PCR; TCRdb's copy has only in-frame clones and lacks some. This table has 400,000 to 450,000 clones, 80% to 95% appearing once. Material for sequencing was PBMCs or T cells enriched from blood (not recorded which). All receptors derive from a man between 18 and 29 years old who had recovered from COVID-19.

The V gene is TRBV27, the J gene TRBJ2-1, with TRBD2 identical over 10 bases. Germline V gene sequence: CDR1 MNHEY, CDR2 SMNVEV (reference sequence). V was pared by 3 bases and J by 7 bases, with 9 bases of the junction left unmatched. This CDR3 is built from 16 residues. The CDR3 DNA reads TGTGCCAGCAGTTTCCCCAGAGCGGGAGGGGTAAATGAGCAGTTCTTC. Translation: CASSFPRAGGVNEQFF.

The chain recombines TRBV29-1 with TRBJ1-1; possible D gene TRBD1, 5 bases. CDR3 size: 11 residues. The V end lost 7 bases, the J end lost 5 bases, and 11 bases lay between the germline ends. CDR1 is SQVTM and CDR2 is ANQGSEA in the germline V gene. CDR3 sequence reads: CSGDGGTEAFF. CDR3 coding DNA: TGCAGCGGGGATGGGGGGACTGAAGCTTTCTTT.

This chain connects TRBV19 to TRBJ2-3; D possibly corresponds to TRBD2 (5 bases). The germline V gene encodes CDR1 LNHDA and CDR2 SQIVND (reference sequence). V was cut by 7 bases and J by 2 bases, with 22 bases left in between. The CDR3 runs 17 residues. The CDR3 DNA reads TGTGCCAGTAAAACCGGGAACCTTGGTCACCTCACAGATACGCAGTATTTT. Translation gives CASKTGNLGHLTDTQYF.

This clone was observed a few times. V usage is TRBV4-1 and J usage is TRBJ2-7; 12 bases fit TRBD2. Germline assignment: CDR1 MGHRA and CDR2 YSYEKL. The CDR3 runs to 17 residues. V dropped 1 base and J dropped 5; count of bases not matched to a gene: 9. CDR3 loop: CASSQGGLAGLGDEQYF. The CDR3, as DNA: TGCGCCAGCAGCCAAGGAGGACTAGCGGGACTAGGGGACGAGCAGTACTTC.

The chain has TRBV2 and TRBJ2-1, with TRBD1 as a possible D gene (6 bases). There are 14 residues in the CDR3. The V gene lost 6 bases and the J gene lost 4 bases, with 13 bases spanning the gap. Per the germline V gene, CDR1 is SNHLY and CDR2 is FYNNEI. The CDR3 region is CASRHRVTYNEQFF. In nucleotides, the CDR3 is TGTGCCAGCAGGCACAGGGTAACTTACAATGAGCAGTTCTTC.

Comment on this clone: Different DNA sequences within this sample yield the same CDR3. This sequence joins TRBV12-3 or TRBV12-4 and TRBJ1-2; tentative D call: TRBD1 (6 bases). Trimming shortened V by 2 bases and J by 2 bases, and 6 bases separated the two germline ends. The CDR3 runs 13 residues. The CDR3 DNA follows: TGTGCCAGCAGTTTAAGGGGGAACTATGGCTACACCTTC. Amino acid sequence: CASSLRGNYGYTF.

The rearrangement links TRBV4-2 to TRBJ2-2; possibly TRBD2 for D (6 bases). This CDR3 contains 20 residues. Deletions cut 1 base from V and 6 bases from J, with 27 bases between. CDR1 is LGHNA, CDR2 YNFKEQ, per germline. CDR3 residues: CASSQVTFRRMREEAGELFF. CDR3 nucleotide sequence: TGTGCCAGCAGCCAAGTTACGTTTAGGCGTATGAGGGAGGAAGCCGGGGAGCTGTTTTTT.

This clone came up many times. The genes are TRBV27 and TRBJ1-2; 9 bases are shared with TRBD1. The CDR3 sequence is 17 residues long. V lost 4 bases and J lost 4; bases outside the gene matches: 13. Per the germline V gene, CDR1 is MNHEY and CDR2 is SMNVEV (reference sequence). The DNA of the CDR3 is TGTGCCAGCAGTTACTCCCGACAGGGGGGATACAGCTATGGCTACACCTTC. Its protein is CASSYSRQGGYSYGYTF.

The chain carries TRBV5-1 and TRBJ2-2; D is uncertain. The CDR3 covers 13 residues. CDR1 is SGHRS and CDR2 is YFSETQ in the germline V gene. The ends were cut back, 1 base at V and 4 bases at J, with 5 bases in the middle. CDR3 coding DNA: TGCGCCAGCAGCTTGACGGTCACCGGGGAGCTGTTTTTT. This gives the protein CASSLTVTGELFF.

V is TRBV2 and J is TRBJ1-1; TRBD1 is a possible D gene (6 bases). Germline loops: CDR1 SNHLY, CDR2 FYNNEI. The CDR3 has 14 residues. V was shortened by 4 bases and J by 6 bases, with 15 bases between the two germline ends. CDR3 coding DNA: TGTGCCAGCAGTGGGGGACATGCCTTAGCTGAAGCTTTCTTT. It specifies CASSGGHALAEAFF.

The chain recombines TRBV3-1 (or the pseudogene TRBV3-2) with TRBJ2-7; 9 bases align to TRBD1. In germline, CDR1 is LGHDT, CDR2 YNNKEL (reference sequence). The CDR3 extends over 14 amino acids. After removal of 4 bases from V and 2 bases from J, the junction contained 3 bases not matched to a gene. CDR3 nucleotides: TGTGCCAGCAGCCCGGGACAGGGTCCCTACGAGCAGTACTTC. Residues: CASSPGQGPYEQYF.

The chain has TRBV7-9 and TRBJ1-6; TRBD1 might be the D (5 bases). The CDR3 runs 12 residues. Per the germline V gene, CDR1 is SEHNR and CDR2 is FQNEAQ (reference sequence). V was pared by 7 bases and J by 11 bases, with 12 bases between. For the CDR3, the DNA is TGTGCCAGCACCCTTCCAGGGACACCCCTCCACTTT. Protein product: CASTLPGTPLHF.

This clone has a count of ten or more. The chain couples TRBV21-1 to TRBJ1-2. TRBV21-1 is marked as a pseudogene. The CDR3 consists of 14 residues. CDR3 in DNA: TGTGCCAGTAGGGAACGTGGGGGGTCCTATGGCTACACCTTC. Protein product: CASRERGGSYGYTF.

V gene TRBV10-1 combines with J gene TRBJ1-5; maybe TRBD1 (6 bases). CDR1 WNHNN and CDR2 SYGVQD come from the germline V gene (reference sequence). The CDR3 is made up of 13 amino acids. V was trimmed by 5 bases and J by 6 bases, leaving 11 bases between them. This CDR3 is CASSPGVGQPQHF. In DNA, the CDR3 is TGCGCCAGCAGTCCAGGGGTTGGTCAGCCCCAGCATTTT.

The gene calls are TRBV2 and TRBJ2-1, with TRBD1 matching over 7 bases. The CDR3 extends over 14 amino acids. Trimming took 7 bases from V and 6 from J; bases not matched to a gene: 9. The germline CDR1 and CDR2 sequences are SNHLY and FYNNEI. CDR3 sequence (DNA): TGTGCCAGCAAATACAGGGGATCAGGCAATGAGCAGTTCTTC. Translated: CASKYRGSGNEQFF.

V is TRBV5-1 and J is TRBJ2-3; 12 nucleotides match TRBD2. The trim removed 4 bases at V and 2 bases at J, leaving 8 bases unmatched. This CDR3 is 17 amino acids long. Germline V gene data show CDR1 as SGHRS and CDR2 as YFSETQ. The CDR3 DNA reads TGCGCCAGCAGCAAAGGACTAGCGGGGACCCTCACAGATACGCAGTATTTT. This translates into CASSKGLAGTLTDTQYF.

This clone has just one count. This chain links TRBV19 with TRBJ2-1, with TRBD2 identical over 10 bases. CDR3 size: 15 residues. CDR1 and CDR2 (germline): LNHDA, SQIVND (reference sequence). V lost 4 bases and J lost 2; bases outside the gene matches: 2. The DNA for the CDR3 is TGTGCCAGTAGTAGGCTAGCGGGAGCCTACAATGAGCAGTTCTTC. This codes for CASSRLAGAYNEQFF.

V and J are TRBV2 and TRBJ1-4; D remains unclear. The CDR3 contains 16 residues. The V and J ends lost 5 bases and 0 bases respectively, with 13 bases between them. Germline CDR1 SNHLY, CDR2 FYNNEI. The CDR3 DNA sequence: TGTGCCAGCAGTCCCGGCAGGCCTGCAACTAATGAAAAACTGTTTTTT. Its translation is CASSPGRPATNEKLFF.

A single count supports this clone. The rearrangement links TRBV7-9 to TRBJ2-3; D might be TRBD1 (5 bases). V was pared by 5 bases and J by 10 bases, with 13 bases between. Germline V gene data show CDR1 as SEHNR and CDR2 as FQNEAQ (reference sequence). The CDR3 is 12 residues long. CDR3 nucleotides: TGTGCCAGCAGCCACCCAGGGTCGGCGCAGTATTTT. It encodes CASSHPGSAQYF.

The CDR3 nucleotides are TGTGCCAGCAGCCAAGATCTCACGGGGGACGCTTTCTTT. Translation gives CASSQDLTGDAFF. The rearrangement uses TRBV3-1 (or the pseudogene TRBV3-2) and TRBJ1-1; tentatively, D is TRBD1 (5 bases). Trimming stripped 0 bases from V and 11 bases from J, with 13 bases between. The CDR3 consists of 13 residues. The germline gives CDR1 LGHDT, CDR2 YNNKEL (reference sequence).

The rearrangement joins TRBV5-1 to TRBJ2-3, with D unresolved. This CDR3 spans 14 amino acids. Germline assignment: CDR1 SGHRS and CDR2 YFSETQ. V was trimmed by 0 bases and J by 0 bases, leaving 5 bases between them. The CDR3 here is CASSLVASTDTQYF. The CDR3 nucleotides read TGCGCCAGCAGCTTGGTAGCTAGCACAGATACGCAGTATTTT.

This clone is a singleton in its sample. The chain has TRBV3-1 (or the pseudogene TRBV3-2) and TRBJ1-2; D is unresolved. This CDR3 comprises 16 residues. V lost 0 bases to trimming and J lost 5 bases, with 16 bases between them. CDR1 and CDR2 (germline): LGHDT, YNNKEL (reference sequence). For the CDR3, the DNA is TGTGCCAGCAGCCAAGATTGGGCGGTCGGGGTTTATGGCTACACCTTC. Translating it yields CASSQDWAVGVYGYTF.

V usage is TRBV29-1 and J usage is TRBJ1-1; D might be TRBD1 (5 bases). The CDR3 covers 14 residues. The V end was cut by 4 bases, the J end by 4 bases, with 16 bases between. Germline CDR1 and CDR2: SQVTM and ANQGSEA. The CDR3 loop is CSVASGLGITEAFF. The DNA of the CDR3 is TGCAGCGTTGCCTCAGGGTTAGGCATCACTGAAGCTTTCTTT. The whole variable domain, filled in from reference TRBV29-1 and TRBJ1-1, reads SAVISQKPSRDICQRGTSLTIQCQVDSQVTMMFWYRQQPGQSLTLIATANQGSEATYESGFVIDKFPISRPNLTFSTLTVSNMSPEDSSIYLCSVASGLGITEAFFGQGTRLTVV.